This entry lists 28 T cell receptor beta chains sequenced from one sample in a study of cytomegalovirus exposure and HLA in healthy donors. Amplification used 60 Vbeta primers and 13 Jbeta primers. Clones were sequenced by immunoSEQ multiplex PCR, and TCRdb holds only the in-frame ones, with some missing. This sample's clone table lists 45,000 to 60,000 clones. Sequencing input: PBMCs. These receptors were taken from a woman aged 40 to 50 in good health and CMV-seronegative.

This chain uses TRBV18 with TRBJ2-1; tentative D call: TRBD1 (6 bases). Germline CDR1 reads KGHSH; CDR2 reads LQKENI. Trimming shortened V by 3 bases and J by 7 bases, and 13 bases separated the two germline ends. CDR3 length equals 14 residues. The CDR3 here is CASSPQQGRNEQFF. DNA for the CDR3: TGTGCCAGCTCACCTCAACAGGGACGGAATGAGCAGTTCTTC. The variable domain in full, with the rest retrieved from reference TRBV18 and TRBJ2-1, is NAGVMQNPRHLVRRRGQEARLRCSPMKGHSHVYWYRQLPEEGLKFMVYLQKENIIDESGMPKERFSAEFPKEGPSILRIQQVVRGDSAAYFCASSPQQGRNEQFFGPGTRLTVL.

This sequence joins TRBV18 and TRBJ1-2; 9 nucleotides match TRBD1. In germline, CDR1 is KGHSH, CDR2 LQKENI. The CDR3 totals 14 residues. After removal of 6 bases from V and 3 bases from J, the junction contained 5 bases not matched to a gene. CDR3 region: CASSTGGADYGYTF. The CDR3 DNA follows: TGTGCCAGCTCCACAGGGGGCGCGGACTATGGCTACACCTTC.

On this clone: The junction and the germline gene differ at one end; a read error may be behind it. V is TRBV4-3 and J is TRBJ2-3, with a possible D match to TRBD1 (6 bases). The length of the CDR3 is 14 residues. Germline-derived CDR1 and CDR2 are LGHNA and YSLEER. CDR3 in amino acids: CASSPRGITDKQYF. The CDR3 DNA reads TGCGCCAGCAGCCCCAGGGGAATCACAGATAAGCAGTATTTT.

The rearrangement joins TRBV9 to TRBJ1-1; 7 positions match TRBD1. The CDR3 length is 13 residues. With 3 bases clipped from V and 4 bases from J, the junction kept 3 bases outside the gene matches. Germline V lookup: CDR1 SGDLS, CDR2 YYNGEE. CDR3 region: CASSGQGATEAFF. In DNA, the CDR3 is TGTGCCAGCAGCGGACAGGGTGCCACTGAAGCTTTCTTT.

V and J are TRBV7-3 and TRBJ1-1; 10 nucleotides match TRBD1. Germline-derived CDR1 and CDR2 are SGHTA and FQGTGA. CDR3 length: 14 amino acids. After removal of 8 bases from V and 1 base from J, the junction contained 4 bases not matched to a gene. The CDR3 DNA follows: TGTGCCAGCGCCGGACAGGGGGAGAACACTGAAGCTTTCTTT. Amino acids: CASAGQGENTEAFF. Variable domain in full (rest from reference TRBV7-3 and TRBJ1-1): GAGVSQTPSNKVTEKGKYVELRCDPISGHTALYWYRQSLGQGPEFLIYFQGTGAADDSGLPNDRFFAVRPEGSVSTLKIQRTERGDSAVYLCASAGQGENTEAFFGQGTRLTVV.

The rearrangement uses TRBV5-6 and TRBJ1-6, with D perhaps TRBD1 (5 bases). Germline CDR1 and CDR2: SGHDT and YYEEEE. The CDR3 loop spans 14 amino acids. V lost 4 bases and J lost 7, with 12 bases in between. The DNA for the CDR3 is TGTGCCAGCAGCCCCTCTGGGGCGAATTCACCCCTCCACTTT. Protein product: CASSPSGANSPLHF.

The chain carries TRBV5-1 and TRBJ1-1; 7 bases line up with TRBD1. The germline V gene has CDR1 SGHRS and CDR2 YFSETQ. The CDR3 extends over 16 amino acids. V shed 7 bases, J shed 2 bases, and the junction held 14 bases outside the gene matches. CDR3 loop: CASGLEEGASNTEAFF. DNA of the CDR3: TGCGCCAGCGGCCTAGAAGAGGGGGCGTCTAACACTGAAGCTTTCTTT.

The chain recombines TRBV7-9 with TRBJ1-1; a possible D gene is TRBD1 (5 bases). Germline loops: CDR1 SEHNR, CDR2 FQNEAQ (reference sequence). This CDR3 has 15 residues. With 2 bases removed from V and 4 bases from J, the gap between germline ends came to 14 bases. The CDR3 DNA reads TGTGCCAGCAGCTTAAACCTGGGAGGGACCACTGAAGCTTTCTTT. Amino acids: CASSLNLGGTTEAFF. Full variable domain (remainder filled in from reference TRBV7-9 and TRBJ1-1): DTGVSQNPRHKITKRGQNVTFRCDPISEHNRLYWYRQTLGQGPEFLTYFQNEAQLEKSRLLSDRFSAERPKGSFSTLEIQRTEQGDSAMYLCASSLNLGGTTEAFFGQGTRLTVV.

The V call is TRBV7-9, the J call TRBJ1-2; 7 bases match TRBD1. The germline CDR1 and CDR2 sequences are SEHNR and FQNEAQ (reference sequence). The junction had 2 bases not matched to a gene; V was cut back by 2 bases and J by 2 bases. This CDR3 has 14 residues. In DNA form, the CDR3 reads TGTGCCAGCAGCTTAAGGGGGCGCAACTATGGCTACACCTTC. As protein: CASSLRGRNYGYTF.

CDR3 bases: TGCGCCAGCAGCTTGACCACAGGGGACTATGGCTACACCTTC. Translation: CASSLTTGDYGYTF. This chain connects TRBV5-1 to TRBJ1-2, with 7 nucleotides matching TRBD1. CDR3 length: 14 residues. V dropped 1 base and J dropped 3; count of bases not matched to a gene: 3. In germline, CDR1 is SGHRS, CDR2 YFSETQ.

V gene TRBV15 combines with J gene TRBJ2-7; D unclear. V shed 0 bases and J shed 2 bases, with 11 bases lying between them. Looked up from germline, CDR1 is LNHNV and CDR2 is YYDKDF (reference sequence). This CDR3 comprises 15 residues. The CDR3 DNA reads TGTGCCACCAGCAGAGATGAGGCCCACACCTACGAGCAGTACTTC. Protein product: CATSRDEAHTYEQYF.

Written as DNA, the CDR3 is TGCGCCAGCAGGCCCGGGACTAGCGGTAACAATGAGCAGTTCTTC. Translating gives CASRPGTSGNNEQFF. The rearrangement uses TRBV5-1 and TRBJ2-1, with 11 bases that match TRBD2. The germline V gene has CDR1 SGHRS and CDR2 YFSETQ. V was pared by 5 bases and J by 5 bases, with 6 bases of the junction left unmatched. This CDR3 region has 15 residues. Variable domain in full (rest from reference TRBV5-1 and TRBJ2-1): KAGVTQTPRYLIKTRGQQVTLSCSPISGHRSVSWYQQTPGQGLQFLFEYFSETQRNKGNFPGRFSGRQFSNSRSEMNVSTLELGDSALYLCASRPGTSGNNEQFFGPGTRLTVL.

The V and J genes are TRBV30 and TRBJ2-1; D is unresolved. CDR3 length: 13 residues. In germline, CDR1 is GTSNPN, CDR2 SVGIG (reference sequence). Trimming removed 4 bases at V and 0 bases at J, with 7 bases between. CDR3 residues: CAWTPSSYNEQFF. The CDR3 coding sequence is TGTGCCTGGACACCTAGCTCCTACAATGAGCAGTTCTTC.

This chain joins TRBV11-2 and TRBJ2-7; D is possibly TRBD1 (5 bases). CDR1 is SGHAT, CDR2 FQNNGV, per germline. The CDR3 is made up of 15 amino acids. V was clipped by 1 base and J by 5 bases, with 15 bases between them. Here the CDR3 DNA reads TGTGCCAGCAGCTTAGTGACGGCAGGGCGGCACGAGCAGTACTTC. Translation gives CASSLVTAGRHEQYF.

V gene TRBV30 combines with J gene TRBJ2-1; unclear D gene. Germline V CDR1 and CDR2: GTSNPN, SVGIG (reference sequence). V lost 2 bases, J lost 0 bases, and 11 bases lay in between. The CDR3 sequence is 15 residues long. The CDR3 loop reads CAWSLDSGSYNEQFF. The CDR3 DNA reads as TGTGCCTGGAGTCTAGACTCGGGCTCCTACAATGAGCAGTTCTTC.

To note about this clone: The sample carries other DNA sequences with the same CDR3. The genes are TRBV19 and TRBJ1-5; 11 bases align to TRBD1. This CDR3 comprises 14 residues. V shed 5 bases, J shed 6 bases, and the junction held 3 bases outside the gene matches. The germline V gene encodes CDR1 LNHDA and CDR2 SQIVND (reference sequence). The CDR3: CASSGTGGGQPQHF. CDR3 bases: TGTGCCAGTAGTGGGACAGGGGGGGGTCAGCCCCAGCATTTT.

The chain combines TRBV28 with TRBJ2-5, with D possibly TRBD2 on 6 matching bases. CDR3 length equals 14 residues. Per germline, CDR1 MDHEN and CDR2 SYDVKM. Trimming removed 3 bases from V and 1 base from J, with 9 bases in between. Here the CDR3 reads CASSLRRGQETQYF. CDR3 sequence (DNA): TGTGCCAGCAGTTTGAGGAGGGGCCAAGAGACCCAGTACTTC. The whole variable domain, filled in from reference TRBV28 and TRBJ2-5, reads DVKVTQSSRYLVKRTGEKVFLECVQDMDHENMFWYRQDPGLGLRLIYFSYDVKMKEKGDIPEGYSVSREKKERFSLILESASTNQTSMYLCASSLRRGQETQYFGPGTRLLVL.

This sequence joins TRBV18 and TRBJ2-3; maybe TRBD1 (6 bases). The CDR3 has 14 amino acids. Trimming removed 3 bases at V and 5 bases at J, with 12 bases between. Germline CDR1 is KGHSH and CDR2 is LQKENI. CDR3 sequence reads: CASSPIKGGDTQYF. Here the CDR3 DNA reads TGTGCCAGCTCACCTATTAAAGGGGGAGATACGCAGTATTTT.

The chain combines TRBV7-9 with TRBJ2-5; the D gene is possibly TRBD2 (5 bases). Per the germline V gene, CDR1 is SEHNR and CDR2 is FQNEAQ (reference sequence). V was trimmed by 5 bases and J by 4 bases, leaving 20 bases between them. This CDR3 is 16 amino acids long. CDR3 in amino acids: CASSPRVVGVPETQYF. CDR3 DNA sequence: TGTGCCAGCAGCCCACGCGTGGTCGGGGTCCCAGAGACCCAGTACTTC.

This sequence joins TRBV28 and TRBJ1-5; a possible D gene is TRBD1 (6 bases). V lost 3 bases and J lost 0, with 15 bases in between. This CDR3 region has 17 residues. Per the germline V gene, CDR1 is MDHEN and CDR2 is SYDVKM. CDR3 DNA: TGTGCCAGCAGTTTCGGGTTGCGGACAGATAGCAATCAGCCCCAGCATTTT. This translates into CASSFGLRTDSNQPQHF.

The chain combines TRBV30 with TRBJ1-1; D remains ambiguous. This CDR3 spans 11 amino acids. The V and J ends lost 2 bases and 3 bases respectively, with 4 bases between them. Germline CDR1 is GTSNPN and CDR2 is SVGIG (reference sequence). The chain's CDR3 is CAWSSDTEAFF. The CDR3 region has the DNA TGTGCCTGGAGTTCGGACACTGAAGCTTTCTTT. The whole variable domain, remainder taken from reference TRBV30 and TRBJ1-1, is SQTIHQWPATLVQPVGSPLSLECTVEGTSNPNLYWYRQAAGRGLQLLFYSVGIGQISSEVPQNLSASRPQDRQFILSSKKLLLSDSGFYLCAWSSDTEAFFGQGTRLTVV.

V usage is TRBV18 and J usage is TRBJ1-6; no firm D call. Trimming removed 4 bases at V and 1 base at J, with 5 bases between. This CDR3 has 14 residues. The germline CDR1 and CDR2 sequences are KGHSH and LQKENI. The CDR3 spells CASSRESYNSPLHF. CDR3 nucleotide sequence: TGTGCCAGCTCACGGGAGTCCTATAATTCACCCCTCCACTTT.

The chain combines TRBV2 with TRBJ2-1; TRBD1 is a possible D gene (6 bases). The CDR3 runs to 11 residues. Deletions cut 4 bases from V and 10 bases from J, with 8 bases between. Germline V gene data show CDR1 as SNHLY and CDR2 as FYNNEI. Here the CDR3 reads CASSAGGEQFF. DNA of the CDR3: TGTGCCAGCAGTGCTGGGGGCGAGCAGTTCTTC. Drawing the rest from reference TRBV2 and TRBJ2-1, the complete variable domain is EPEVTQTPSHQVTQMGQEVILRCVPISNHLYFYWYRQILGQKVEFLVSFYNNEISEKSEIFDDQFSVERPDGSNFTLKIRSTKLEDSAMYFCASSAGGEQFFGPGTRLTVL.

As concerns this clone: At one end, the junction sequence differs from germline, possibly due to a read error. The chain uses TRBV15 and TRBJ2-7, with 8 bases matching TRBD1. Germline CDR1 and CDR2: LNHNV and YYDKDF (reference sequence). This CDR3 has 13 residues. The CDR3 DNA follows: TGTGCCACTAGCAAGGGACAGGCCTACGAGCAGTACTTC. Protein product: CATSKGQAYEQYF. The variable domain in full, completed from reference TRBV15 and TRBJ2-7, reads DAMVIQNPRYQVTQFGKPVTLSCSQTLNHNVMYWYQQKSSQAPKLLFHYYDKDFNNEADTPDNFQSRRPNTSFCFLDIRSPGLGDTAMYLCATSKGQAYEQYFGPGTRLTVT.

The genes are TRBV28 and TRBJ2-1, with a possible D match to TRBD2 (6 bases). Germline-derived CDR1 and CDR2 are MDHEN and SYDVKM. The CDR3 consists of 16 residues. Trimming cost V 6 bases and J 5 bases, with 20 bases left between them. CDR3: CASRYGRGTPDNEQFF. In nucleotides, the CDR3 is TGTGCCAGCAGGTACGGTCGGGGGACCCCCGACAATGAGCAGTTCTTC.

The gene calls are TRBV29-1 and TRBJ2-7; perhaps TRBD2 as D (5 bases). Germline V CDR1 and CDR2: SQVTM, ANQGSEA. The CDR3 consists of 13 residues. Trimming took 4 bases from V and 3 from J, leaving 13 bases between them. CDR3 DNA sequence: TGCAGCGTTGCCGGAACGCGGGTCTACGAGCAGTACTTC. Translated: CSVAGTRVYEQYF.

This chain links TRBV5-1 with TRBJ1-1, with D maybe TRBD1 (5 bases). The germline V and J ends were trimmed by 3 bases and 0 bases, with 9 bases remaining between them. This CDR3 is 14 amino acids long. CDR1 and CDR2 from the germline V gene are SGHRS and YFSETQ. CDR3 sequence (DNA): TGCGCCAGCAGCTCGATGACAGTGAACACTGAAGCTTTCTTT. It specifies CASSSMTVNTEAFF.

The chain joins TRBV4-3 to TRBJ2-3; 7 bases are shared with TRBD1. Germline CDR1 reads LGHNA; CDR2 reads YSLEER. Unmatched junction bases numbered 2, after V lost 4 bases and J lost 1 base. The CDR3 runs 14 residues. The CDR3 loop is CASSPTGGTDTQYF. CDR3 nucleotide sequence: TGCGCCAGCAGCCCTACAGGGGGCACAGATACGCAGTATTTT.